This TCR beta chain emerged from a study of PD-L1 blockade in urothelial cancer. At the level of the study: The researchers analyzed blood 3 weeks (second dose) and 6 weeks after treatment start. Specimens of blood held a median count of roughly 130,000 T cells.

Described time point: pretreatment peripheral blood. This CDR3 comprises 14 residues. The germline gives CDR1 SGHRS, CDR2 YFSETQ. The V end was cut by 0 bases, the J end by 6 bases, with 13 bases between. PCRs each included synthetic TCR analog templates spiked in. Generated by immunoSEQ multiplex PCR, the TCRdb table keeps only in-frame clones and is missing some. The repertoire holds about 72,000 clones, approximately 84% seen once, with about 15% in the top ten. Sequences were derived from PBMCs, sampled around atezolizumab (anti-PD-L1) treatment. The TCR sequence derives from a man aged 55 to 70 with urothelial cancer. The chain carries TRBV5-1 and TRBJ2-7; possible D gene TRBD1, 5 bases. The CDR3 nucleotides read TGCGCCAGCAGCTTGGTCACAGGCATGGGCGAGCAGTACTTC. Translation: CASSLVTGMGEQYF.